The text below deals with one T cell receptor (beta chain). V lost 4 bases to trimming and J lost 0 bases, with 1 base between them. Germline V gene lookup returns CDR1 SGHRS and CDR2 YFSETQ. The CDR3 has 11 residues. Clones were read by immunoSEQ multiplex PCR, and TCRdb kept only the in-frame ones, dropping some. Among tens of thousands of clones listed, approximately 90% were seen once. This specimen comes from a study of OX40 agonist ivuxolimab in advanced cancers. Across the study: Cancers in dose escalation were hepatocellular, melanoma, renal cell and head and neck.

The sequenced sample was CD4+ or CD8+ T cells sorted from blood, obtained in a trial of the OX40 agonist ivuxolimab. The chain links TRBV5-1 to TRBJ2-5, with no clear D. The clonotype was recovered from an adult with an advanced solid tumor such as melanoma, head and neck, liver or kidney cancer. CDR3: CASSNQETQYF. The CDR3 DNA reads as TGCGCCAGCAGCAACCAAGAGACCCAGTACTTC.